One and the same sample provided the 6 T cell receptor beta chains below, sequenced in a study of T cells in Graves' hyperthyroidism and ophthalmopathy. The source material, RNA transcripts, was used to amplify TCR beta CDR3 regions. In the first-round RT-PCR of the TCR CDR3, the HTBI primer set was used. TCRdb used MiXCR to reprocess the multiplex PCR reads, holding one entry per CDR3 protein. The sample contains 450,000 to 700,000 distinct CDR3 sequences, around 42% of which appear only once. The specimen sequenced was peripheral blood or thyroid tissue (not recorded which). The source is an adult woman with Graves' disease, either hyperthyroidism or ophthalmopathy (not recorded which).

V usage is TRBV7-2 and J usage is TRBJ1-6, with D possibly TRBD1 on 6 matching bases. Germline lookup yields CDR1 SGHTA and CDR2 FQGNSA. The ends were cut back, 6 bases at V and 6 bases at J, with 15 bases in the middle. There are 15 residues in the CDR3. CDR3 nucleotide sequence: TGTGCCAGCAGACCCACACAGGGAATTAATTCACCCCTCCACTTT. Translation gives CASRPTQGINSPLHF.

Worth noting for this clonotype: The junction departs from the called germline gene at one end, perhaps through a read error. V is TRBV4-1 and J is TRBJ1-4; a possible D gene is TRBD1 (6 bases). Germline V gene sequence: CDR1 MGHRA, CDR2 YSYEKL. CDR3 length: 16 amino acids. CDR3 sequence (DNA): TGTGCCAGCAGAAAAGGGCGGGGGCGAATTAATGAAAAACTGTTTTTT. Residues: CASRKGRGRINEKLFF.

In this sample, this clonotype turned up many times. The rearrangement joins TRBV29-1 to TRBJ1-2, with no clear D. This CDR3 region has 13 residues. The V gene's germline CDR1 is SQVTM and CDR2 ANQGSEA. V lost 3 bases to trimming and J lost 6 bases, with 14 bases between them. The CDR3 loop is CSVDRRARNGYTF. In DNA form, the CDR3 reads TGCAGCGTTGATAGAAGGGCGCGGAATGGCTACACCTTC.

This sequence joins TRBV20-1 and TRBJ2-1; 7 positions match TRBD1. Unmatched junction bases numbered 19, after V lost 6 bases and J lost 5 bases. The germline gives CDR1 DFQATT, CDR2 SNEGSKA (reference sequence). This CDR3 is 17 amino acids long. Here the CDR3 DNA reads TGCAGTGCCCACGACAGGGCCGGTCTCAACTTAAACAATGAGCAGTTCTTC. Encoded protein: CSAHDRAGLNLNNEQFF.

This clonotype was seen at least ten times. The J gene is TRBJ1-1, the V gene TRBV20-1; 9 bases map to TRBD1. There are 14 residues in the CDR3. V was pared by 3 bases and J by 8 bases, with 10 bases of the junction left unmatched. The germline CDR1 and CDR2 sequences are DFQATT and SNEGSKA (reference sequence). The CDR3 region has the DNA TGCAGTGCTAGGCAGCACAGGGGGCTTTCAGAAGCTTTCTTT. This codes for CSARQHRGLSEAFF.

The chain is built from TRBV10-3 and TRBJ1-1; D is undetermined. The CDR3 consists of 14 residues. The germline CDR1 and CDR2 sequences are ENHRY and SYGVKD. V was trimmed by 3 bases and J by 0 bases, leaving 8 bases between them. The CDR3: CAISDLRMNTEAFF. The CDR3 region has the DNA TGTGCCATCAGTGACCTTCGGATGAACACTGAAGCTTTCTTT.